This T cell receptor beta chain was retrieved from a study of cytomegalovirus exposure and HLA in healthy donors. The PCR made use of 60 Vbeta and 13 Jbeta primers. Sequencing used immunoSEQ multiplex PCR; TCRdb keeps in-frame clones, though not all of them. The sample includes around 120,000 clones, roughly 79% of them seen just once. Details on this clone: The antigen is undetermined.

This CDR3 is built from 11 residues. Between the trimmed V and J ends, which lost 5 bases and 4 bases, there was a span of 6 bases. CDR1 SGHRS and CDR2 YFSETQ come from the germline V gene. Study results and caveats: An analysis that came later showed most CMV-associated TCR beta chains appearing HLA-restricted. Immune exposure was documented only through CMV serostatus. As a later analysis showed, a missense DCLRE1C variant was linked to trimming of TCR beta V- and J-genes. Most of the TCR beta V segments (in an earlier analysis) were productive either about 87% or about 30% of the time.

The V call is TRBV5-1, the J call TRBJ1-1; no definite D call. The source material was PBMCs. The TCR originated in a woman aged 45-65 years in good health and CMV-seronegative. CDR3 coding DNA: TGCGCCAGCAGTCCCGGCACTGAAGCTTTCTTT. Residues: CASSPGTEAFF.